The sequence of this T cell receptor (beta chain) was determined in a study of CD8 T cells in Susac syndrome (dated by TCRdb to about 2019). As for the study more broadly: Of the Susac syndrome patients who were sequenced, under 10 were in clinical remission while six had clinically active disease. Susac syndrome patients were therapy-naive, on corticosteroids (some also receiving IVIg), or on IVIg alone at blood withdrawal. The study used repertoire sequencing to test whether antigen drove CD8+ T cell activation and differentiation in Susac syndrome. CD8+ T cell repertoire clonality was compared between fewer than 13 healthy donors, approximately 14 Susac syndrome patients and around 16 multiple sclerosis patients.

The paper's findings and limits, for the study overall: Susac syndrome CD8+ repertoires showed clonal expansion, highest in CD8+ TEMRA cells and greater in clinically active than remitting patients. In the total CD8+ and CD8+ TEMRA repertoires, over 15 and five Susac-specific public clones, respectively, were identified. The number of individuals in the TCR sequencing and HLA analysis was recognized as being relatively small.

Peripheral blood CD8+ and CD4+ T cells from healthy donors, Susac syndrome patients and multiple sclerosis patients were profiled by high-throughput TCR beta sequencing. The Susac syndrome patients fulfilled recently defined diagnostic criteria for either definite or probable disease. Bulk CD8+ and CD4+ T cells were purified by magnetic negative isolation, whereas CD8+ TEMRA cells were enriched by FACS. Blood was collected in EDTA tubes and processed within 24 hours, with PBMCs isolated through density gradient centrifugation. PBMCs destined for TCR sequencing were cryopreserved in liquid nitrogen and later thawed in a 37 °C water bath. A purity of at least 90% was achieved for sorted or isolated CD4+, CD8+ and CD8+ TEMRA cells. As for this clonotype: This receptor's antigen is unknown. No per-base quality is available; no much larger clone lies one base away.

RNA was extracted using the RNeasy kit, and about 0.5 to 1 ug of the RNA was reverse transcribed with random hexamers. The immunoSEQ multiplex PCR assay, covering 54 Vbeta and 13 Jbeta segments, was used to amplify TCR beta CDR3 regions. To correct PCR amplification bias, a synthetic template baseline was used for both primer optimization and computational correction. Turning to the authors' computational methods: Reads were annotated to V, D and J genes per IMGT and analyzed with immunoSEQ Analyzer, keeping only productive sequences. Clonality was computed as one minus Shannon entropy normalized by log2 of the number of productive unique sequences. For each patient and control, public and private clones were evaluated among the 100 most prevalent clones. Clones were defined as Susac-specific if absent from the healthy and MS cohorts, from some 1,000 published viral clones and from other ImmuneACCESS disease sequences. The public reads were reprocessed in TCRdb via fastp at Q25 and MiXCR, keeping in-frame beta chains. Rows matching on CDR3 protein sequence are summarized as one entry with the most common DNA and genes. For this entry, the V and J calls and clone size follow TCRdb and not the study's own pipeline. The sample table shows 75,000 to 95,000 distinct CDR3 sequences, and 95% are seen once. The ten largest clones take up approximately 0.49% of the sample.

The germline V gene provides CDR1 SGHVS and CDR2 FQNEAQ. Trimming accounts for 4 bases at V and 2 bases at J, while the number of junction bases matched to no gene is 4. The CDR3, from cysteine to phenylalanine, totals 15 residues. Only the CDR3 DNA stays, 45 bases, in frame from base 1. Sequencing was done on a sample of CD8+ T cells from PBMCs. In this chain, TRBV7-8 is recombined with TRBJ2-7, with TRBD2 identical over 11 junction bases. The clonotype originates from a human donor with Susac syndrome. The CDR3 protein is CASSSSGRPPYEQYF. The DNA sequence is TGTGCCAGCAGCTCTAGCGGGAGGCCTCCCTACGAGCAGTACTTC.